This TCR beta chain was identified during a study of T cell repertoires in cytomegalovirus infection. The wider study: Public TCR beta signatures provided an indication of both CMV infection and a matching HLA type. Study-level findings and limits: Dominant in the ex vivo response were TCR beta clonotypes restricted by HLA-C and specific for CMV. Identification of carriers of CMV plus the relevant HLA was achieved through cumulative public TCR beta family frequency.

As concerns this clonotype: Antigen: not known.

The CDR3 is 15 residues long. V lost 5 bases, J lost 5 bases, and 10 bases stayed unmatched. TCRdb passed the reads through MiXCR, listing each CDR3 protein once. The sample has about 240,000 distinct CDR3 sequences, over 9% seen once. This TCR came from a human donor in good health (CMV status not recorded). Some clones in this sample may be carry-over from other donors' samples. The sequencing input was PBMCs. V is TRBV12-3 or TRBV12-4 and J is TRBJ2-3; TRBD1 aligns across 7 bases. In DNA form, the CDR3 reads TGTGCCAGCAGTAAAACGACAGGGTTCATAGATACGCAGTATTTT. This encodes CASSKTTGFIDTQYF.